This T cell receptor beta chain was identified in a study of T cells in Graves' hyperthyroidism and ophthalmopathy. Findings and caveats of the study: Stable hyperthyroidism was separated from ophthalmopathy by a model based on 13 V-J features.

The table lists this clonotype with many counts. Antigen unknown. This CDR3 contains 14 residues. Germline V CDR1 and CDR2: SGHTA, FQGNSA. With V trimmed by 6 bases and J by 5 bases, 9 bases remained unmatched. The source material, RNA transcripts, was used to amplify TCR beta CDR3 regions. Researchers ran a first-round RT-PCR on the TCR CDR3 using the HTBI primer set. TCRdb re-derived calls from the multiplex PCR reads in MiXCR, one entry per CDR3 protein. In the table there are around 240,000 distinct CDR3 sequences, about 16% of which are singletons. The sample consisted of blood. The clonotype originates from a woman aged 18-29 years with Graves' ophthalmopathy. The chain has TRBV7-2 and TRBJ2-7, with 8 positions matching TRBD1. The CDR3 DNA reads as TGTGCCAGCAGTAAGGACAGGGAAGTCCACGAGCAGTACTTC. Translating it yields CASSKDREVHEQYF.